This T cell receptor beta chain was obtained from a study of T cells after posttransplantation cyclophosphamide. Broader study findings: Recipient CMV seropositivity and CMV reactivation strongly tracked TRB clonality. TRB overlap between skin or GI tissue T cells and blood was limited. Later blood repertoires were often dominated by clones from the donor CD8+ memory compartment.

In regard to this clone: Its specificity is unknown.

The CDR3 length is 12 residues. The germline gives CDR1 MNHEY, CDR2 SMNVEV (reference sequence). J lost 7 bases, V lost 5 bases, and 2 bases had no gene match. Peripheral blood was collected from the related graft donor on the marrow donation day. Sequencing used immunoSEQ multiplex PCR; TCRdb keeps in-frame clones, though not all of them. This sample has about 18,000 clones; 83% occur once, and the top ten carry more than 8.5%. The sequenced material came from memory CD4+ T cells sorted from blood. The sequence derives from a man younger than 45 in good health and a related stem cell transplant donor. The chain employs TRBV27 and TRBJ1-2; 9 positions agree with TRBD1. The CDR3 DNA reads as TGTGCCAGCAGTGACAGGGGGTTTGGCTACACCTTC. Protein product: CASSDRGFGYTF.